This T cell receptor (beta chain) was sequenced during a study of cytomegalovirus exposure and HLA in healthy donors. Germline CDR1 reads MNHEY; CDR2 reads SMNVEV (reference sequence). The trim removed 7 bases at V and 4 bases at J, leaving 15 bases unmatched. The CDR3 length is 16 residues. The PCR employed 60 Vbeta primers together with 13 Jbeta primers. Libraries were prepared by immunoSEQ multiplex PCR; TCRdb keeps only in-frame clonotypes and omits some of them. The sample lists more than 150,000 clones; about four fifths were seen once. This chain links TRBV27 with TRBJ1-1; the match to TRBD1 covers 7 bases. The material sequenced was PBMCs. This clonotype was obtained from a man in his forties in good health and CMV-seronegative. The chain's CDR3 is CASTLTSHRGGTEAFF. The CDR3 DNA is TGTGCCAGCACCCTTACCTCCCACAGGGGAGGCACTGAAGCTTTCTTT.